What follows are 10 T cell receptor beta chains derived from one specimen sequenced in a study of CD8 T cells in seronegative destructive rheumatoid arthritis. Generated by immunoSEQ multiplex PCR, the TCRdb table keeps only in-frame clones and is missing some. The profile covers about 12,000 clones, with around four fifths appearing a single time and under 35% taken by the ten largest. Sequencing was done on a sample of CD8+ T cells from blood. These receptor sequences come from a woman between 30 and 50 years old with seronegative destructive rheumatoid arthritis.

This clone has just a few counts. The genes are TRBV4-1 and TRBJ2-7; TRBD2 matches 11 bases. The germline V gene has CDR1 MGHRA and CDR2 YSYEKL. With 0 bases clipped from V and 0 bases from J, the junction kept 10 bases outside the gene matches. The CDR3 is 19 amino acids. CDR3 in DNA: TGCGCCAGCAGCCAAGAAAACCTAGCGGGGGGCCTTAGCTCCTACGAGCAGTACTTC. Residues: CASSQENLAGGLSSYEQYF.

Concerning this clone: Relative to the germline gene, one junction end is altered; a read error may explain this. V is TRBV7-9 and J is TRBJ2-7; a weak D match, TRBD2 (6 bases). Looked up from germline, CDR1 is SEHNR and CDR2 is FQNEAQ (reference sequence). The CDR3 extends over 12 amino acids. The CDR3 coding sequence is TGTGCCAGCAGCTTAGCGGGCGGGGATGGGGTCTTC. Translation gives CASSLAGGDGVF.

This clone was observed a handful of times. The V call is TRBV29-1, the J call TRBJ1-2, with D possibly matching TRBD1 (5 bases). CDR1 and CDR2 (germline): SQVTM, ANQGSEA. The V end lost 6 bases, the J end lost 10 bases, and 21 bases lay between the germline ends. The CDR3 length is 13 residues. Here the CDR3 reads CSVVDRSHDFYTF. As DNA, the CDR3 is TGCAGCGTCGTAGACAGATCTCACGACTTCTACACCTTC. The whole variable domain, filled in from reference TRBV29-1 and TRBJ1-2, reads SAVISQKPSRDICQRGTSLTIQCQVDSQVTMMFWYRQQPGQSLTLIATANQGSEATYESGFVIDKFPISRPNLTFSTLTVSNMSPEDSSIYLCSVVDRSHDFYTFGSGTRLTVV.

This chain links TRBV4-1 with TRBJ2-1; 7 nucleotides align to TRBD1. V dropped 1 base and J dropped 8; count of bases not matched to a gene: 8. The V gene's germline CDR1 is MGHRA and CDR2 YSYEKL. The CDR3 is made up of 15 amino acids. CDR3 nucleotides: TGCGCCAGCAGCCAAGTCAACTTAGGGGGCGATGAGCAGTTCTTC. This gives the protein CASSQVNLGGDEQFF.

V gene TRBV5-6 combines with J gene TRBJ2-2; D not certain. Germline V lookup: CDR1 SGHDT, CDR2 YYEEEE. This CDR3 is built from 16 residues. The ends were cut back, 0 bases at V and 0 bases at J, with 9 bases in the middle. This CDR3 is CASSLVGVPNTGELFF. CDR3 bases: TGTGCCAGCAGCTTGGTTGGAGTGCCGAACACCGGGGAGCTGTTTTTT.

V and J are TRBV6-6 and TRBJ2-7; no firm D call. Trimming took 10 bases from V and 4 from J, leaving 8 bases between them. In germline, CDR1 is MNHNY, CDR2 SVGAGI (reference sequence). The CDR3 spans 10 residues. In nucleotides, the CDR3 is TGTGCCACCAGCACATACGAGCAGTACTTC. It is translated as CATSTYEQYF.

The chain joins TRBV11-2 to TRBJ2-3, with no clear D. The CDR3 is 14 residues long. Germline V gene lookup returns CDR1 SGHAT and CDR2 FQNNGV. V dropped 3 bases and J dropped 2 bases, with 9 bases sitting between them. CDR3 sequence: CASSLGRYTDTQYF. The CDR3 region has the DNA TGTGCCAGCAGCTTGGGCAGGTACACAGATACGCAGTATTTT.

The V and J genes are TRBV7-9 and TRBJ2-3; 8 positions match TRBD2. The CDR3 loop spans 15 amino acids. J gave up 3 bases and V 5 bases, and 7 bases lay outside the gene matches. Germline V gene data show CDR1 as SEHNR and CDR2 as FQNEAQ (reference sequence). The CDR3 nucleotides are TGTGCCAGCAGCCCCCCCGGGGGGGCGACAGATACGCAGTATTTT. It specifies CASSPPGGATDTQYF. Complete variable domain (other parts from reference TRBV7-9 and TRBJ2-3): DTGVSQNPRHKITKRGQNVTFRCDPISEHNRLYWYRQTLGQGPEFLTYFQNEAQLEKSRLLSDRFSAERPKGSFSTLEIQRTEQGDSAMYLCASSPPGGATDTQYFGPGTRLTVL.

This rearrangement joins TRBV18 to TRBJ1-2; perhaps TRBD1 as D (6 bases). V was trimmed by 0 bases and J by 10 bases, leaving 12 bases between them. Germline loops: CDR1 KGHSH, CDR2 LQKENI. This CDR3 spans 13 amino acids. CDR3 sequence: CASSPPDTGTYTF. In nucleotides, the CDR3 is TGTGCCAGCTCACCACCGGACACAGGGACCTACACCTTC.

V gene TRBV9 combines with J gene TRBJ1-4, with 7 nucleotides matching TRBD1. Germline lookup yields CDR1 SGDLS and CDR2 YYNGEE. J gave up 5 bases and V 5 bases, and 9 bases lay outside the gene matches. This CDR3 spans 15 amino acids. The CDR3 DNA reads as TGTGCCAGCAGTGATTCCGGGACAGCCAATGAAAAACTGTTTTTT. Translated: CASSDSGTANEKLFF.